This T cell receptor beta chain derives from a study of OX40 agonist ivuxolimab in advanced cancers. As for the study in general: An agonistic anti-OX40 (CD134) antibody, ivuxolimab, was used to treat the patients. Findings and limits, study-wide: Low levels of normalized T-cell clonal expansion also appeared in some nonresponders. Both CD4+ and CD8+ T cell populations in blood had undergone clonal expansion by week 6 at 0.1 to 3.0 mg/kg. Mean expanded clone counts were higher in CD8+ than CD4+ T cells.

The germline CDR1 and CDR2 sequences are ENHRY and SYGVKD. The CDR3 is 13 amino acids. Trimming stripped 4 bases from V and 0 bases from J, with 5 bases between. Using immunoSEQ multiplex PCR, the repertoire was profiled, and TCRdb retains in-frame clones only, with some absent. The sample consists of roughly 50,000 clones, around 80% of them appearing once. On this clone itself: The antigen is not known.

Sequences were derived from CD4+ or CD8+ T cells sorted from blood, sampled in a trial of the OX40 agonist ivuxolimab. This sequence was found in an adult with an advanced solid tumor such as melanoma, head and neck, liver or kidney cancer. The J gene is TRBJ2-3, the V gene TRBV10-3; D uncertain. CDR3 in DNA: TGTGCCATCAGTGCAGAGAGCACAGATACGCAGTATTTT. Encoded protein: CAISAESTDTQYF.